The table lists the clone carrying this TCR beta chain with many counts. Its antigen remains unknown. V was clipped by 7 bases and J by 0 bases; unmatched bases: 8. CDR1 and CDR2 from the germline V gene are MNHEY and SVGEGT. The CDR3 extends over 16 amino acids. The CDR3 regions of TCR beta were amplified from RNA transcripts. Researchers ran a first-round RT-PCR on the TCR CDR3 using the HTBI primer set. TCRdb re-analysed the multiplex PCR reads in MiXCR, keeping a single row per CDR3 protein. The table has roughly 740,000 distinct CDR3 sequences, 16% seen once. Fresh peripheral blood, approximately 10 ml, was the source of the PBMCs. These data belong to a study of T cells in Graves' hyperthyroidism and ophthalmopathy. Study outcomes and limitations: Separation of ophthalmopathy from stable hyperthyroidism was achieved by a 13 V-J model.

This sequence joins TRBV6-2 or TRBV6-3 and TRBJ2-2; 7 nucleotides agree with TRBD1. The sequencing input was blood. This TCR was recovered from a man aged 18 to 30 with Graves' hyperthyroidism. The CDR3 is CASTPTGTANTGELFF. CDR3 nucleotide sequence: TGTGCCAGCACCCCCACCGGGACAGCGAACACCGGGGAGCTGTTTTTT.